This TCR beta chain was sequenced in a study of beta chain features in type 1 diabetes (dated 2018 in TCRdb). In the study overall: Mean age, gender distribution, total cell number and subset yield did not differ between patients and healthy donors. Across all samples, some 110,000,000 sorted cells were examined, and cell number per subset correlated strongly with RNA yield. The study compared the TCRB repertoires of sorted circulating CD4+ T cell subsets in recently diagnosed type 1 diabetes patients with those in matched healthy donors. Regulatory and stem cell-like memory subsets were isolated from only 8 patients and about 8 healthy donors, whereas naive and central memory subsets came from all 28 donors.

Each donor gave one peripheral blood draw, averaging approximately 120 mL, which was collected into heparinised tubes. A BD FACSAria II and a panel including CD45RO, CCR7, CD25, CD127, CD95 and CD27 were used to sort naive, central memory, regulatory and stem cell-like memory CD4+ T cells. Every sorted population had a purity above 95%. PBMCs were isolated right away by Lymphoprep density gradient centrifugation and were stained directly, without culture. To minimize batch effects, samples were stained and sorted in pairs, one healthy donor with one patient per experiment. Broader findings and caveats from the paper: PCR might favor shorter templates, but patient and control samples were amplified and corrected together, so any skew would affect both groups equally. The naive, central memory and regulatory TCRB repertoires appeared to resemble one another more closely among patients than among healthy donors. At VDJ recombination sites, patients with type 1 diabetes made fewer insertions and deleted more nucleotides, a pattern implying thymic rearrangement abnormalities. Because cDNA was sequenced instead of genomic DNA, highly expressing activated cells could be over-represented, though the groups showed no difference in activation or CD3 levels. Type 1 diabetes patients showed a moderate but significant shortening of TCRB CDR3 length in all four CD4+ subsets. Only small numbers of individuals were included in the HLA sub-analyses, which left unresolved whether HLA type had any influence on TCRB rearrangement.

All of the isolated RNA was reverse transcribed with the High Capacity cDNA Reverse Transcription Kit, so expressed TCRB transcripts were sequenced. Deep immunoSEQ sequencing was applied to naive, central memory and regulatory T cell samples, giving an average of about 3.6 million total reads per sample. After sorted cells were lysed in RLT buffer, RNA was extracted with DNase-treated RNeasy Micro or Mini kits, with the choice depending on cell number. Each cell subset was processed separately to prevent cross-contamination, with patient and healthy donor samples processed together. Using the immunoSEQ multiplex PCR, TCRB sequences were amplified from cDNA into 87-bp fragments spanning the CDR3 region. The amplicons were sequenced using the Illumina HiSeq platform. The paper's processing steps were these. PCR bias was computationally corrected using synthetic template baselines, reads within Hamming distance 2 were collapsed, and singletons that could not be merged were discarded. Reads were aligned against IMGT to assign V, D and J genes, CDR3 length and insertions or deletions at six rearrangement sites. Within each subset, clonotype counts were normalized to sorted cell number, and only after that were true diversity and Gini coefficients computed with the tcR R package. The overlap coefficient, calculated on TCRB nucleotide sequences, was used to measure repertoire sharing. Out-of-frame TCRB sequences from naive cells were analyzed to stand in for the pre-selection repertoire. TCRdb holds this immuneACCESS table with in-frame rearrangements only. Some clones are missing; in checked studies, unresolved V genes explain under half, and the rest has no known cause. V, J and clone size derive from that table, while D and trimming were established from the DNA sequence. The sample includes 600,000 to 700,000 clones, with about an eighth observed a single time. The ten top clones hold approximately 0.022% of the sample.

Turning to this clone: It lacks a known antigen. The input lacks base qualities; no much larger clone sits a single base away.

This receptor was identified in a man younger than 30 with type 1 diabetes. Sequencing was carried out using naive CD4+ T cells from blood. The cell subset or site tag for this specimen amounts to: true naive CD4+ T cells.

CDR3 region: CASSFQAGQSSTDTQYF. At the DNA level, the sequence is TGTGCCAGCAGCTTCCAAGCGGGACAGTCAAGCACAGATACGCAGTATTTT. The V gene is TRBV7-6 and the J gene is TRBJ2-3; the D call is tentative, TRBD1 or TRBD2, as each matches 7 bases. The CDR3 starts with the cysteine, ends with the phenylalanine, and has 17 residues. This entry keeps only the CDR3 DNA: 51 bases, framed from base 1. V and J lose 3 bases and 0 bases, and a span of 16 bases separates them. From a lookup of the germline V gene, CDR1 and CDR2 are SGHVS and FNYEAQ.